Below are 4 T cell receptor beta chains sequenced from a single sample in a study of cytomegalovirus exposure and HLA in healthy donors. 60 Vbeta and 13 Jbeta primers were used in PCR. Sequenced by immunoSEQ multiplex PCR; TCRdb stores in-frame clones only, minus some. Seen here are some 84,000 clones, about 60% observed once, and the top ten hold about 15%. The sequenced sample consisted of PBMCs. The receptors here all came from a woman in her thirties or forties in good health and CMV-seropositive.

The CDR3 loop is CASSLVAGGAYNEQFF. The CDR3 nucleotides read TGTGCCAGCAGCTTAGTAGCGGGAGGAGCCTACAATGAGCAGTTCTTC. The chain employs TRBV7-2 and TRBJ2-1, with 10 bases fitting TRBD2. This CDR3 comprises 16 residues. Germline CDR1 reads SGHTA; CDR2 reads FQGNSA. Trimming at V came to 1 base and at J to 2 bases, leaving 2 bases not matched to a gene.

The V call is TRBV5-8, the J call TRBJ1-5, with 7 bases matching TRBD1. The V and J ends lost 5 bases and 0 bases, in that order; junction bases with no gene match: 2. Per germline, CDR1 SGHTS and CDR2 YDEGEE. The length of the CDR3 is 14 residues. This CDR3 is CASRGQNSNQPQHF. As DNA, the CDR3 is TGTGCCAGCAGGGGACAGAATAGCAATCAGCCCCAGCATTTT.

This rearrangement joins TRBV27 to TRBJ1-3; 7 bases are a match to TRBD1. V lost 5 bases to trimming and J lost 0 bases; unmatched junction nucleotides: 4. This CDR3 contains 15 residues. The germline CDR1 and CDR2 sequences are MNHEY and SMNVEV (reference sequence). The CDR3 coding sequence is TGTGCCAGCAGTAGACAGGGTATCTCTGGAAACACCATATATTTT. This translates into CASSRQGISGNTIYF.

The chain has TRBV4-1 and TRBJ2-1, with 11 bases matching TRBD2. Per the germline V gene, CDR1 is MGHRA and CDR2 is YSYEKL. There are 15 residues in the CDR3. V shed 4 bases and J 7 bases; nucleotides not matched to a gene: 6. In nucleotides, the CDR3 is TGCGCCAGCAGCCGACTAGCGGGGAGTGGAAATGAGCAGTTCTTC. It yields the protein CASSRLAGSGNEQFF.